These 21 T cell receptor beta chains originate from one sample sequenced in a study of T cells after yellow fever vaccination. TCRdb independently ran MiXCR on the 5' RACE reads; one entry per CDR3 protein. The sample shows some 340,000 distinct CDR3 sequences, about 10% of them seen only once. Specimen: CD4+ T cells sorted from PBMCs, collected 45 days after the yellow fever booster vaccination. Source of these receptors: a young man who received the YFV17D yellow fever vaccine.

This clonotype was counted between two and nine times. The chain has TRBV20-1 and TRBJ1-2; 7 positions agree with TRBD1. CDR3 length: 12 residues. The germline V gene has CDR1 DFQATT and CDR2 SNEGSKA (reference sequence). Trimming cost V 3 bases and J 6 bases; bases outside gene matches: 4. Here the CDR3 DNA reads TGCAGTGCTAGTTCAGGGGGTGATGGCTACACCTTC. Its translation: CSASSGGDGYTF.

This chain links TRBV4-2 with TRBJ1-1; D perhaps matches TRBD1 (6 bases). CDR1 is LGHNA and CDR2 is YNFKEQ in the germline V gene. CDR3 length: 15 residues. V lost 0 bases and J 0 bases, leaving 8 bases between the germline ends. CDR3 DNA sequence: TGTGCCAGCAGCCAAGATGGACAGATGAACACTGAAGCTTTCTTT. This translates into CASSQDGQMNTEAFF.

V usage is TRBV20-1 and J usage is TRBJ2-6, with no clear D. Germline CDR1 DFQATT, CDR2 SNEGSKA (reference sequence). V lost 3 bases and J 0 bases, leaving 9 bases between the germline ends. This CDR3 contains 15 residues. CDR3 sequence: CSASSAISGANVLTF. The CDR3 nucleotides are TGCAGTGCTAGTTCGGCCATCTCTGGGGCCAACGTCCTGACTTTC.

This rearrangement joins TRBV5-1 to TRBJ2-5; 9 positions agree with TRBD2. Germline assignment: CDR1 SGHRS and CDR2 YFSETQ. J was trimmed by 9 bases and V by 4 bases; bases with no gene match: 16. This CDR3 is 16 amino acids long. CDR3 protein: CASSPAGGARGGAQYF. In nucleotides, the CDR3 is TGCGCCAGCAGCCCCGCCGGGGGGGCCCGCGGGGGGGCCCAGTACTTC.

This clonotype was counted a few times. This chain uses TRBV7-3 with TRBJ2-1; 9 nucleotides agree with TRBD2. The J segment lost 4 bases and the V segment lost 5 bases, leaving 9 bases of the junction unmatched. The CDR3 is 16 residues long. The V gene's germline CDR1 is SGHTA and CDR2 FQGTGA. In DNA form, the CDR3 reads TGTGCCAGCAGCCGATCTAGCGGGGCTGGTTACAATGAGCAGTTCTTC. It encodes CASSRSSGAGYNEQFF.

This clonotype was counted only a few times. J is TRBJ1-1 and V is TRBV20-1; 7 nucleotides align to TRBD1. This CDR3 comprises 12 residues. Per the germline V gene, CDR1 is DFQATT and CDR2 is SNEGSKA (reference sequence). J gave up 1 base and V 6 bases, and 2 bases lay outside the gene matches. This CDR3 is CSAGTANTEAFF. The DNA for the CDR3 is TGCAGTGCCGGGACAGCGAACACTGAAGCTTTCTTT.

At least ten counts were recorded for this clonotype. The chain carries TRBV29-1 and TRBJ2-2; a weak D match, TRBD2 (6 bases). With 7 bases removed from V and 2 bases from J, the gap between germline ends came to 11 bases. Germline V gene lookup returns CDR1 SQVTM and CDR2 ANQGSEA. The CDR3 sequence is 13 residues long. The CDR3 loop reads CSAGTGNTGELFF. DNA for the CDR3: TGCAGCGCCGGGACTGGCAACACCGGGGAGCTGTTTTTT.

This clonotype was detected many times. The chain has TRBV5-6 and TRBJ1-5; the D gene is possibly TRBD1 (5 bases). CDR3 length: 17 amino acids. Germline values: CDR1 SGHDT, CDR2 YYEEEE. Trimming stripped 4 bases from V and 0 bases from J, with 17 bases between. CDR3 protein: CASSHRDRDYSNQPQHF. CDR3 bases: TGTGCCAGCAGCCACCGGGACCGAGACTATAGCAATCAGCCCCAGCATTTT.

The chain is built from TRBV12-3 or TRBV12-4 and TRBJ2-2; TRBD2 matches at 7 bases. The J segment lost 7 bases and the V segment lost 6 bases, leaving 8 bases of the junction unmatched. The CDR3 has 14 residues. CDR3 in DNA: TGTGCCAGCAGGACTGGGACTAATGACGGGGAGCTGTTTTTT. Amino acid sequence: CASRTGTNDGELFF.

Ten or more counts support this clonotype. The gene calls are TRBV24-1 and TRBJ2-2; tentatively, D is TRBD1 or TRBD2 (6 bases each). The CDR3 loop spans 14 amino acids. Trimming took 5 bases from V and 4 from J, leaving 10 bases between them. Germline values: CDR1 KGHDR, CDR2 SFDVKD. The DNA of the CDR3 is TGTGCCACCAGTGGGGGGGCCCGCACCGGGGAGCTGTTTTTT. This encodes CATSGGARTGELFF.

The chain has TRBV3-1 and TRBJ1-1, with 8 bases fitting TRBD1. V was pared by 4 bases and J by 3 bases, with 16 bases of the junction left unmatched. This CDR3 comprises 18 residues. Germline V lookup: CDR1 LGHDT, CDR2 YNNKEL (reference sequence). CDR3 nucleotide sequence: TGTGCCAGCAGCCCCCGGGACAGGAGCACCCCTTTTGACACTGAAGCTTTCTTT. It encodes CASSPRDRSTPFDTEAFF.

The V gene is TRBV15, the J gene TRBJ2-3; TRBD2 matches at 11 bases. Germline CDR1 is LNHNV and CDR2 is YYDKDF (reference sequence). The CDR3 has 14 amino acids. Losses at the gene ends were 5 bases for V and 6 bases for J; bases not matched to a gene: 4. DNA of the CDR3: TGTGCCACCAGCGATGCTAGCGGGGGGGATACGCAGTATTTT. This translates into CATSDASGGDTQYF.

This clonotype was seen ten or more times. The genes are TRBV29-1 and TRBJ2-3; tentative D call: TRBD2 (5 bases). The CDR3 spans 15 residues. Germline V gives CDR1 SQVTM, CDR2 ANQGSEA. The CDR3, as DNA: TGCAGTATCGCCATTGGGTTGCTCGGGATCGATACGCAGTATTTT. It is translated as CSIAIGLLGIDTQYF.

In this sample, this clonotype turned up a few times. The V call is TRBV4-1, the J call TRBJ1-1, with D perhaps TRBD1 (6 bases). CDR3 length equals 14 residues. The V gene's germline CDR1 is MGHRA and CDR2 YSYEKL. The V end was cut by 1 base, the J end by 7 bases, with 13 bases between. CDR3 in DNA: TGCGCCAGCAGCCAAGTAAACAGGGTGGTTGAAGCTTTCTTT. This sequence encodes CASSQVNRVVEAFF.

The rearrangement uses TRBV20-1 and TRBJ2-4, with 7 nucleotides matching TRBD2. J lost 7 bases, V lost 5 bases, and 8 bases had no gene match. Germline V gene lookup returns CDR1 DFQATT and CDR2 SNEGSKA (reference sequence). CDR3 length: 13 residues. CDR3 sequence: CSAAGDRGNIQYF. CDR3 in DNA: TGCAGTGCTGCGGGGGACCGAGGGAACATTCAGTACTTC.

The chain carries TRBV7-9 and TRBJ2-5; the D call may be TRBD1 or TRBD2 (5 bases each). The V end lost 4 bases, the J end lost 5 bases, and 17 bases lay between the germline ends. From germline, CDR1 is SEHNR and CDR2 FQNEAQ (reference sequence). This CDR3 is 15 amino acids long. CDR3 loop: CASSSGALGGETQYF. CDR3 in DNA: TGTGCCAGCAGCTCCGGGGCACTAGGCGGGGAGACCCAGTACTTC.

The table lists this clonotype with a few counts. The chain has TRBV5-4 and TRBJ2-1; the D gene could be TRBD1 or TRBD2 (5 bases each). The CDR3 totals 14 residues. Trimming took 0 bases from V and 10 from J, leaving 14 bases between them. Germline V CDR1 and CDR2: SGHNT, YYREEE (reference sequence). The CDR3 here is CASSLAGTLAEQFF. As DNA, the CDR3 is TGTGCCAGCAGCTTGGCTGGGACCTTGGCGGAGCAGTTCTTC.

The chain is built from TRBV20-1 and TRBJ2-6; tentative D call: TRBD1 (5 bases). The length of the CDR3 is 16 residues. Germline V gives CDR1 DFQATT, CDR2 SNEGSKA (reference sequence). Trimming took 3 bases from V and 0 from J, leaving 12 bases between them. CDR3: CSASRGLSSGANVLTF. CDR3 bases: TGCAGTGCTAGTAGGGGCCTCAGCTCTGGGGCCAACGTCCTGACTTTC.

This clonotype was counted a few times. This chain links TRBV27 with TRBJ1-2; D is ambiguous. V gave up 0 bases and J gave up 3 bases, with 11 bases separating them. CDR1 and CDR2 from the germline V gene are MNHEY and SMNVEV (reference sequence). There are 15 residues in the CDR3. The CDR3 DNA reads TGTGCCAGCAGTTTATCGAGACACGGCGACTATGGCTACACCTTC. Translated: CASSLSRHGDYGYTF.

The chain couples TRBV3-1 to TRBJ2-3, with 10 bases that match TRBD2. CDR1 LGHDT and CDR2 YNNKEL come from the germline V gene (reference sequence). The length of the CDR3 is 15 residues. J was trimmed by 2 bases and V by 4 bases; bases with no gene match: 3. The CDR3 protein is CASSPLAGVTDTQYF. The CDR3 bases are TGTGCCAGCAGCCCCCTAGCGGGGGTCACAGATACGCAGTATTTT.

V usage is TRBV5-1 and J usage is TRBJ2-1, with 9 bases that match TRBD1. This CDR3 has 19 residues. J lost 5 bases, V lost 7 bases, and 22 bases had no gene match. Per the germline V gene, CDR1 is SGHRS and CDR2 is YFSETQ. DNA for the CDR3: TGCGCCAGCTTGTTTGGCCCGGGACAGGGTCAGAATCAGGACAATGAGCAGTTCTTC. Translating it yields CASLFGPGQGQNQDNEQFF.